Each of the 23 T cell receptor beta chains below was sequenced from the same sample in a study of identical twins. TCRdb re-called the 5' RACE reads through MiXCR, storing one row per CDR3 protein. The profile covers a few hundred thousand distinct CDR3 sequences, with 9% to 15% appearing a single time and approximately 7.9% taken by the ten largest. These data were likewise used in another study, on yellow fever vaccine responses in identical twins.

The sample consisted of CD8+ T cells sorted from blood. The receptor source for this set is a woman between 18 and 30 years old in good health.

V and J are TRBV4-1 and TRBJ2-7, with D unresolved. Trimming left V 4 bases short and J 4 bases short, with 11 bases between. The V gene's germline CDR1 is MGHRA and CDR2 YSYEKL. The CDR3 runs to 13 residues. The CDR3: CASSPSALYEQYF. The CDR3 DNA reads TGCGCCAGCAGCCCCTCCGCCCTTTACGAGCAGTACTTC.

The rearrangement uses TRBV20-1 and TRBJ2-1, with 7 bases identical to TRBD2. CDR1 is DFQATT and CDR2 is SNEGSKA in the germline V gene (reference sequence). The CDR3 consists of 13 residues. J was trimmed by 5 bases and V by 3 bases; bases with no gene match: 4. In nucleotides, the CDR3 is TGCAGTGCTAGGTCTAGCGGAAACAATGAGCAGTTCTTC. It encodes CSARSSGNNEQFF.

There are a few counts of this clonotype. The chain employs TRBV2 and TRBJ2-7; 9 bases line up with TRBD1. The CDR3 has 16 residues. J was trimmed by 3 bases and V by 0 bases; bases with no gene match: 6. Germline V gives CDR1 SNHLY, CDR2 FYNNEI. CDR3 nucleotide sequence: TGTGCCAGCAGTGAAGCGACCGGGACAGGGTTCTACGAGCAGTACTTC. It yields the protein CASSEATGTGFYEQYF.

The V gene is TRBV6-4, the J gene TRBJ2-1, with D perhaps TRBD1 (5 bases). Deletions cut 3 bases from V and 5 bases from J, with 8 bases between. The CDR3 extends over 13 amino acids. CDR1 MRHNA and CDR2 SNTAGT come from the germline V gene. CDR3 coding DNA: TGTGCCAGCAGTGAGGGGCAGGACAATGAGCAGTTCTTC. Amino acids: CASSEGQDNEQFF.

There are a few counts of this clonotype. The V gene is TRBV28, the J gene TRBJ2-2; 10 bases line up with TRBD1. The V segment lost 1 base and the J segment 7 bases; nucleotides outside the gene matches: 3. This CDR3 has 15 amino acids. The germline gives CDR1 MDHEN, CDR2 SYDVKM. The DNA for the CDR3 is TGTGCCAGCAGTTTATTGGGGACAGGGGTCGGGGAGCTGTTTTTT. Its protein product is CASSLLGTGVGELFF.

V gene TRBV6-1 combines with J gene TRBJ2-3; D is undetermined. The CDR3 has 10 residues. The germline gives CDR1 MNHNS, CDR2 SASEGT. Trimming pared 1 base from V and 10 bases from J, leaving 3 bases between. The CDR3: CASSEGAQYF. As DNA, the CDR3 is TGTGCCAGCAGTGAAGGGGCGCAGTATTTT.

This clonotype was detected a few times. This chain joins TRBV2 and TRBJ2-1; 8 bases map to TRBD2. This CDR3 has 14 residues. In germline, CDR1 is SNHLY, CDR2 FYNNEI. V lost 2 bases and J lost 7; bases outside the gene matches: 4. CDR3 loop: CASSELSSGNEQFF. DNA for the CDR3: TGTGCCAGCAGTGAATTGTCTAGCGGGAATGAGCAGTTCTTC.

This clonotype was seen more than once but under ten times. This chain connects TRBV12-3 or TRBV12-4 to TRBJ2-3; unclear D gene. CDR3 length equals 13 residues. The V gene lost 8 bases and the J gene lost 2 bases, with 11 bases spanning the gap. The DNA of the CDR3 is TGTGCCAGCGTAGTGGGCCTCACAGATACGCAGTATTTT. Translated: CASVVGLTDTQYF.

This clonotype was counted between two and nine times. The V and J genes are TRBV20-1 and TRBJ2-1; 8 nucleotides agree with TRBD1. The CDR3 runs to 15 residues. Looked up from germline, CDR1 is DFQATT and CDR2 is SNEGSKA (reference sequence). Losses at the gene ends were 2 bases for V and 2 bases for J; bases not matched to a gene: 5. CDR3 in DNA: TGCAGTGCTAGATCGGGACAGGCCACCTACAATGAGCAGTTCTTC. Protein sequence: CSARSGQATYNEQFF.

The gene calls are TRBV6-1 and TRBJ2-3; 7 bases are a match to TRBD1. The CDR3 loop spans 13 amino acids. CDR1 and CDR2 from the germline V gene are MNHNS and SASEGT. V was clipped by 8 bases and J by 6 bases; unmatched bases: 8. In nucleotides, the CDR3 is TGTGCCAGCTCTAGAGGGGGCGCGGATACGCAGTATTTT. Its protein is CASSRGGADTQYF.

This clonotype was seen at least ten times. The CDR3 here is CASSPGPEYTGELFF. DNA of the CDR3: TGTGCCAGCAGCCCCGGCCCGGAGTACACCGGGGAGCTGTTTTTT. The chain links TRBV6-4 to TRBJ2-2; D gene uncertain. The CDR3 totals 15 residues. CDR1 and CDR2 from the germline V gene are MRHNA and SNTAGT. Between the trimmed V and J ends, which lost 6 bases and 3 bases, there was a span of 14 bases.

The J gene is TRBJ2-1, the V gene TRBV10-3, with 7 bases fitting TRBD2. Germline lookup yields CDR1 ENHRY and CDR2 SYGVKD. V was clipped by 8 bases and J by 9 bases; unmatched bases: 7. The length of the CDR3 is 12 residues. This CDR3 reads CAIGGWGGEQFF. The CDR3 DNA is TGTGCCATCGGAGGGTGGGGGGGTGAGCAGTTCTTC.

This clonotype occurred many times. J is TRBJ2-7 and V is TRBV13; 8 bases are shared with TRBD2. The CDR3 totals 14 residues. Trimming removed 1 base from V and 4 bases from J; junction bases left unmatched: 3. Germline values: CDR1 PRHDT, CDR2 FYEKMQ (reference sequence). DNA for the CDR3: TGTGCCAGCAGCTTAGCCGGGAGGGCGTACGAGCAGTACTTC. Translation gives CASSLAGRAYEQYF.

The V call is TRBV28, the J call TRBJ2-3; D unresolved. There are 12 residues in the CDR3. V was clipped by 3 bases and J by 4 bases, with 5 bases between them. The germline gives CDR1 MDHEN, CDR2 SYDVKM. Here the CDR3 reads CASSFTADTQYF. The CDR3 DNA sequence: TGTGCCAGCAGTTTCACGGCAGATACGCAGTATTTT.

Written as DNA, the CDR3 is TGTGCCAGCAGCAAACCTCTAGCGGGGGGCGTCAATGAGCAGTTCTTC. It translates to CASSKPLAGGVNEQFF. The chain couples TRBV21-1 to TRBJ2-1; the table calls TRBD2, which could not be checked here. TRBV21-1 has pseudogene status. The CDR3 has 16 residues.

There are a few counts of this clonotype. The chain joins TRBV7-8 to TRBJ2-5; TRBD1 matches 7 bases. Trimming took 0 bases from V and 2 from J; bases not matched to a gene: 3. This CDR3 region has 15 residues. CDR1 and CDR2 from the germline V gene are SGHVS and FQNEAQ. As DNA, the CDR3 is TGTGCCAGCAGCTTAGCGAGGACAGGACAAGAGACCCAGTACTTC. This translates into CASSLARTGQETQYF.

This clonotype appeared many times. The chain employs TRBV3-1 and TRBJ2-7; maybe TRBD2 (5 bases). The CDR3 is 13 residues long. Germline CDR1 LGHDT, CDR2 YNNKEL (reference sequence). V was cut by 1 base and J by 5 bases, with 9 bases left in between. For the CDR3, the DNA is TGTGCCAGCAGCCAAGGCCCTAGCAACGAGCAGTACTTC. The encoded protein is CASSQGPSNEQYF.

This clonotype was counted a few times. This chain joins TRBV3-1 and TRBJ2-7; 8 nucleotides agree with TRBD2. There are 15 residues in the CDR3. Germline-derived CDR1 and CDR2 are LGHDT and YNNKEL (reference sequence). V lost 4 bases to trimming and J lost 0 bases; unmatched junction nucleotides: 5. The CDR3 sequence: CASSPGRVSSYEQYF. The CDR3 DNA sequence: TGTGCCAGCAGCCCCGGGAGGGTTAGCTCCTACGAGCAGTACTTC.

J is TRBJ2-7 and V is TRBV11-2; TRBD2 matches 9 bases. From germline, CDR1 is SGHAT and CDR2 FQNNGV. The trim removed 5 bases at V and 3 bases at J, leaving 8 bases unmatched. The CDR3 spans 15 residues. The CDR3 DNA sequence: TGTGCCAGCAGCCGACCCCCAGCGGGGGGCTACGAGCAGTACTTC. It yields the protein CASSRPPAGGYEQYF.

This clonotype was seen at least ten times. The chain recombines TRBV11-2 with TRBJ2-4, with 7 bases that match TRBD1. With 5 bases clipped from V and 8 bases from J, the junction kept 24 bases outside the gene matches. The CDR3 is 19 residues long. Germline V CDR1 and CDR2: SGHAT, FQNNGV. In nucleotides, the CDR3 is TGTGCCAGCAGCCCCCGTGGCGAGGACAGGTATCTTAAGGGGGACATTCAGTACTTC. It codes for CASSPRGEDRYLKGDIQYF.

The chain employs TRBV6-1 and TRBJ2-5; D unresolved. V lost 0 bases, J lost 5 bases, and 10 bases lay in between. The CDR3 length is 14 residues. Germline V gives CDR1 MNHNS, CDR2 SASEGT. In nucleotides, the CDR3 is TGTGCCAGCAGTGAAGCACCACCACCGGAGACCCAGTACTTC. Translating it yields CASSEAPPPETQYF.

This clonotype was picked up a small number of times. This sequence joins TRBV6-5 and TRBJ2-2; the D is unclear. Trimming pared 2 bases from V and 3 bases from J, leaving 4 bases between. This CDR3 comprises 13 residues. CDR1 is MNHEY, CDR2 SVGAGI, per germline. In DNA form, the CDR3 reads TGTGCCAGCAGTTACGGTTACACCGGGGAGCTGTTTTTT. Protein product: CASSYGYTGELFF.

The chain links TRBV3-1 to TRBJ2-1; 9 bases fit TRBD2. The CDR3 consists of 16 residues. The germline V gene has CDR1 LGHDT and CDR2 YNNKEL (reference sequence). J lost 4 bases, V lost 0 bases, and 4 bases had no gene match. CDR3 residues: CASSQDFAGGYNEQFF. The CDR3 coding sequence is TGTGCCAGCAGCCAAGATTTTGCGGGAGGGTACAATGAGCAGTTCTTC.